This passage covers 25 T cell receptor beta chains from one sample sequenced in a study of T-cell reconstitution after alpha-beta-depleted transplantation in children. As it was prepared, the TCRbeta library received unique molecular identifiers. TCRdb processed the PCR reads anew with MiXCR; each CDR3 protein has one entry. The sample holds 600,000 to 700,000 distinct CDR3 sequences; about an eighth are singletons and the top ten take 0.79%. Sample: PBMCs, taken before TCRalphabeta/CD19-depleted stem cell transplant. These receptors came from a girl aged 2 to 9 with congenital amegakaryocytic thrombocytopenia, due to receive a stem cell transplant.

This clonotype came up a few times. V gene TRBV28 combines with J gene TRBJ2-1, with 7 bases that match TRBD1. This CDR3 has 19 amino acids. With V trimmed by 2 bases and J by 6 bases, 19 bases remained unmatched. Germline values: CDR1 MDHEN, CDR2 SYDVKM. CDR3 loop: CASSLPSRQGTRLRNEQFF. The CDR3 region has the DNA TGTGCCAGCAGTTTACCCTCAAGACAGGGTACGAGGCTCCGCAATGAGCAGTTCTTC.

A few counts support this clonotype. This chain links TRBV20-1 with TRBJ2-7, with D hard to call. Trimming left V 3 bases short and J 2 bases short, with 17 bases between. The CDR3 covers 15 residues. Germline CDR1 is DFQATT and CDR2 is SNEGSKA (reference sequence). The DNA for the CDR3 is TGCAGTGCTAGTCGACCCCGGACGGAAACCTACGAGCAGTACTTC. Amino acids: CSASRPRTETYEQYF.

This clonotype was seen ten or more times. This chain links TRBV4-2 with TRBJ2-1; 7 bases are a match to TRBD2. The CDR3 contains 16 residues. Germline V CDR1 and CDR2: LGHNA, YNFKEQ. V gave up 1 base and J gave up 2 bases; unmatched junction bases: 5. For the CDR3, the DNA is TGTGCCAGCAGCCAAGGGGACTATCCGACCTACAATGAGCAGTTCTTC. It translates to CASSQGDYPTYNEQFF.

The sample holds many counts of this clonotype. The V call is TRBV4-1, the J call TRBJ1-2; D unresolved. Per the germline V gene, CDR1 is MGHRA and CDR2 is YSYEKL. V was trimmed by 1 base and J by 2 bases, leaving 8 bases between them. The CDR3 runs 14 residues. CDR3 amino acids: CASSQGAVNYGYTF. CDR3 DNA: TGCGCCAGCAGCCAAGGGGCGGTAAACTATGGCTACACCTTC.

This chain links TRBV29-1 with TRBJ2-1; TRBD1 matches at 7 bases. The V gene end was trimmed by 5 bases and the J gene end by 5 bases; junction bases not matched to a gene: 15. Germline-derived CDR1 and CDR2 are SQVTM and ANQGSEA. The CDR3 spans 16 residues. CDR3 residues: CSVSRGYRIPDNEQFF. CDR3 coding DNA: TGCAGCGTTTCCAGGGGGTACAGAATTCCGGACAATGAGCAGTTCTTC.

The chain employs TRBV15 and TRBJ1-1; 9 positions agree with TRBD1. Germline loops: CDR1 LNHNV, CDR2 YYDKDF (reference sequence). The CDR3 consists of 15 residues. V lost 5 bases to trimming and J lost 5 bases; unmatched junction nucleotides: 9. Here the CDR3 DNA reads TGTGCCACCAGCCGCCGGGACAGGGCGGGAACTGAAGCTTTCTTT. This encodes CATSRRDRAGTEAFF.

This clonotype was seen a handful of times. V and J are TRBV5-1 and TRBJ2-3; TRBD2 agrees at 11 bases. Germline CDR1 and CDR2: SGHRS and YFSETQ. CDR3 length equals 18 residues. Germline trimming cut 0 bases from V and 6 bases from J; bases unmatched to any gene: 12. CDR3 protein: CASSLGLPLAGGRDTQYF. The CDR3 nucleotides read TGCGCCAGCAGCTTGGGCCTCCCCCTAGCGGGAGGTCGGGATACGCAGTATTTT.

There are many counts of this clonotype. The rearrangement uses TRBV5-6 and TRBJ2-1; TRBD1 matches 9 bases. The CDR3 consists of 15 residues. Germline V gives CDR1 SGHDT, CDR2 YYEEEE. V was pared by 5 bases and J by 4 bases, with 7 bases of the junction left unmatched. This CDR3 is CASRLWDRDYNEQFF. For the CDR3, the DNA is TGTGCCAGCAGGTTGTGGGACAGGGATTACAATGAGCAGTTCTTC.

To note about this clonotype: One base away lies a much larger clone, so this may be a sequencing read error. The DNA for the CDR3 is TGTGCCACCAGCAAAGTTAAGTGGGAGGCTGAAGCTTTCTTT. It encodes CATSKVKWEAEAFF. The chain carries TRBV15 and TRBJ1-1; D gene ambiguous. Germline CDR1 and CDR2: LNHNV and YYDKDF (reference sequence). V lost 4 bases and J lost 6, with 15 bases in between. The CDR3 runs to 14 residues.

This clonotype came up many times. The J gene is TRBJ1-5, the V gene TRBV20-1; no clear D gene. Germline loops: CDR1 DFQATT, CDR2 SNEGSKA (reference sequence). V was trimmed by 2 bases and J by 2 bases, leaving 4 bases between them. The CDR3 extends over 12 amino acids. The CDR3 DNA is TGCAGTGCTAGACCCGGCAATCAGCCCCAGCATTTT. Translating gives CSARPGNQPQHF.

This clonotype was seen at least ten times. The V gene is TRBV12-3 or TRBV12-4, the J gene TRBJ2-7; unclear D gene. The ends were cut back, 6 bases at V and 5 bases at J, with 14 bases in the middle. The CDR3 contains 13 residues. The CDR3 DNA is TGTGCCAGCAGCCTAAGTTCCCCCCACGAGCAGTACTTC. Translated, it gives CASSLSSPHEQYF.

On this clonotype: A much bigger clone sits one base away, suggesting this may be a read error. CDR3 protein: CAISTGGQSNNEQFF. CDR3 DNA: TGTGCCATCAGTACCGGAGGACAGTCCAACAATGAGCAGTTCTTC. The rearrangement joins TRBV6-1 to TRBJ2-1; D is perhaps TRBD1 (6 bases). CDR3 length: 15 amino acids. Germline lookup yields CDR1 MNHNS and CDR2 SASEGT.

This clonotype was detected many times. V usage is TRBV20-1 and J usage is TRBJ1-1, with 9 bases fitting TRBD1. Trimming removed 5 bases from V and 7 bases from J; junction bases left unmatched: 5. Germline assignment: CDR1 DFQATT and CDR2 SNEGSKA (reference sequence). CDR3 size: 12 residues. The CDR3 loop is CSAGQGMGEAFF. The CDR3 nucleotides are TGCAGTGCTGGACAGGGGATGGGTGAAGCTTTCTTT.

This clonotype came up many times. The chain links TRBV7-2 to TRBJ2-3, with D unresolved. Trimming left V 2 bases short and J 4 bases short, with 19 bases between. The germline V gene has CDR1 SGHTA and CDR2 FQGNSA. The CDR3 runs 17 residues. The CDR3 DNA sequence: TGTGCCAGCAGCTTAACCCCCGGCGGCTTCTATCCAGATACGCAGTATTTT. Residues: CASSLTPGGFYPDTQYF.

The table lists this clonotype with many counts. The rearrangement uses TRBV27 and TRBJ1-5; no clear D. CDR1 is MNHEY, CDR2 SMNVEV, per germline (reference sequence). This CDR3 comprises 13 residues. V was clipped by 3 bases and J by 7 bases, with 10 bases between them. The CDR3 spells CASSFTPRQPQHF. In nucleotides, the CDR3 is TGTGCCAGCAGTTTCACCCCGAGGCAGCCCCAGCATTTT.

At least ten counts were recorded for this clonotype. The chain recombines TRBV12-3 or TRBV12-4 with TRBJ2-7; 7 bases are a match to TRBD1. There are 16 residues in the CDR3. Trimming removed 3 bases from V and 1 base from J; junction bases left unmatched: 9. CDR3 region: CASSLSRGGPSYEQYF. CDR3 DNA: TGTGCCAGCAGTTTGTCGAGAGGGGGCCCTTCCTACGAGCAGTACTTC.

The rearrangement joins TRBV28 to TRBJ2-3; a possible D gene is TRBD2 (6 bases). The CDR3 covers 15 residues. Trimming cost V 2 bases and J 2 bases, with 11 bases left between them. CDR1 and CDR2 (germline): MDHEN, SYDVKM. CDR3 coding DNA: TGTGCCAGCAGTTTAAGGGGACTGTACACAGATACGCAGTATTTT. The encoded protein is CASSLRGLYTDTQYF. The full variable domain, completed using reference TRBV28 and TRBJ2-3, is DVKVTQSSRYLVKRTGEKVFLECVQDMDHENMFWYRQDPGLGLRLIYFSYDVKMKEKGDIPEGYSVSREKKERFSLILESASTNQTSMYLCASSLRGLYTDTQYFGPGTRLTVL.

This clonotype showed up many times. The gene calls are TRBV3-1 and TRBJ2-1; the match to TRBD2 covers 12 bases. The germline gives CDR1 LGHDT, CDR2 YNNKEL (reference sequence). V trimming: 4 bases; J trimming: 5 bases; junction bases outside the gene matches: 3. This CDR3 has 15 amino acids. The CDR3 loop reads CASSPRLAGDNEQFF. The CDR3 DNA follows: TGTGCCAGCAGCCCCCGACTAGCGGGAGACAATGAGCAGTTCTTC.

V gene TRBV5-1 combines with J gene TRBJ2-3; D is unclear. The CDR3 spans 15 residues. V shed 0 bases and J shed 2 bases, with 10 bases lying between them. Germline V CDR1 and CDR2: SGHRS, YFSETQ. The CDR3 sequence: CASSLARLVTDTQYF. The CDR3 coding sequence is TGCGCCAGCAGCTTGGCTAGACTGGTCACAGATACGCAGTATTTT. Full variable domain (outside the CDR3, taken from reference TRBV5-1 and TRBJ2-3): KAGVTQTPRYLIKTRGQQVTLSCSPISGHRSVSWYQQTPGQGLQFLFEYFSETQRNKGNFPGRFSGRQFSNSRSEMNVSTLELGDSALYLCASSLARLVTDTQYFGPGTRLTVL.

This clonotype was counted ten times or more. This rearrangement joins TRBV20-1 to TRBJ1-3, with TRBD1 as a possible D gene (5 bases). Deletions cut 0 bases from V and 2 bases from J, with 11 bases between. Germline CDR1 and CDR2: DFQATT and SNEGSKA (reference sequence). The CDR3 has 15 amino acids. The CDR3: CSARDSGRAGNTIYF. CDR3 nucleotide sequence: TGCAGTGCTAGAGATAGCGGCAGGGCTGGAAACACCATATATTTT.

This clonotype has a handful of counts. The chain joins TRBV15 to TRBJ1-6; D might be TRBD1 (5 bases). This CDR3 contains 18 residues. The V end was cut by 1 base, the J end by 0 bases, with 13 bases between. Germline V CDR1 and CDR2: LNHNV, YYDKDF (reference sequence). CDR3 in DNA: TGTGCCACCAGCAGAGCGGGGCTCGTCGGCTCCTATAATTCACCCCTCCACTTT. Translation: CATSRAGLVGSYNSPLHF.

This clonotype was recorded many times. This sequence joins TRBV4-1 and TRBJ2-3; 9 positions agree with TRBD2. V shed 1 base, J shed 2 bases, and the junction held 7 bases outside the gene matches. This CDR3 has 17 residues. CDR1 is MGHRA and CDR2 is YSYEKL in the germline V gene. CDR3 sequence reads: CASSQVTAGLATDTQYF. CDR3 nucleotides: TGCGCCAGCAGCCAAGTTACAGCGGGACTAGCCACAGATACGCAGTATTTT.

This clonotype has a count of ten or more. The CDR3 coding sequence is TGCAGTGCTTCCCTGATCGGGGAGCAGTTCTTC. Protein: CSASLIGEQFF. This rearrangement joins TRBV20-1 to TRBJ2-1; D gene ambiguous. In germline, CDR1 is DFQATT, CDR2 SNEGSKA (reference sequence). Trimming removed 5 bases at V and 10 bases at J, with 12 bases between. This CDR3 has 11 residues.

V usage is TRBV18 and J usage is TRBJ2-2, with 7 bases matching TRBD2. The CDR3 length is 15 residues. V trimming: 5 bases; J trimming: 1 base; junction bases outside the gene matches: 4. Germline-derived CDR1 and CDR2 are KGHSH and LQKENI. Here the CDR3 reads CASSIRGENTGELFF. DNA for the CDR3: TGTGCCAGCTCAATCCGGGGGGAGAACACCGGGGAGCTGTTTTTT.

V and J are TRBV7-2 and TRBJ2-1; 7 nucleotides align to TRBD2. Germline CDR1 reads SGHTA; CDR2 reads FQGNSA. The CDR3 loop spans 17 amino acids. The V gene end was trimmed by 0 bases and the J gene end by 6 bases; junction bases not matched to a gene: 11. Here the CDR3 DNA reads TGTGCCAGCAGCTTAGCGGCGGGGGAGCATGAAGCCAATGAGCAGTTCTTC. This encodes CASSLAAGEHEANEQFF.